The rows below give T cell receptor beta chains drawn from one sample of a study of cytomegalovirus exposure and HLA in healthy donors. Generated by immunoSEQ multiplex PCR, the TCRdb table keeps only in-frame clones and is missing some. This table has 55,000 to 65,000 clones, 77% appearing once. What was sequenced was PBMCs. The receptors derive from a woman aged 35 to 49 in good health and CMV-seropositive. Each CDR3 is given with its conserved first and last residue. A D gene is named only where the DNA matches it firmly. Clone size is shown for a subset of rows, as once, few, many or a class of expanded clone.

j_gene | abundance | v_gene | d_gene | CDR3nt | CDR3aa
TRBJ1-4 | once | TRBV7-2 | . | TGTGCCAGCAGCCCGCGGGGAGGGGAGGGGCGGCTGTTTTTT | CASSPRGGEGRLFF
TRBJ2-1 | . | TRBV2 | TRBD2 | TGTGCCAGCAGTGACCCGGGACTAGCGGGGCCTAATGAGCAGTTCTTC | CASSDPGLAGPNEQFF
TRBJ1-4 | few | TRBV5-1 | . | TGCGCCAGCAGCTTGGATAATACTCCTAATGAAAAACTGTTTTTT | CASSLDNTPNEKLFF
TRBJ1-5 | . | TRBV19 | . | TGTGCCAGTAGTATCCACCATACGGGAGCAAGCAATCAGCCCCAGCATTTT | CASSIHHTGASNQPQHF
TRBJ1-1 | . | TRBV5-1 | . | TGCGCCAGCAGCGTGTCAGTAGGGGTTAACACTGAAGCTTTCTTT | CASSVSVGVNTEAFF
TRBJ2-1 | . | TRBV6-1 | TRBD2 | TGTGCCAGCAGTGAAATCGGGCGGGGGGGCCGCAATGAGCAGTTCTTC | CASSEIGRGGRNEQFF
TRBJ1-1 | . | TRBV5-5 | . | TGTGCCAGCAGACGGGGAATAGTTGGCGCTGAAGCTTTCTTT | CASRRGIVGAEAFF
TRBJ2-7 | . | TRBV10-3 | . | TGTGCCATCAGTGAAGAGCAGGGGCCCCTGGGGCAGTACTTC | CAISEEQGPLGQYF
TRBJ1-4 | . | TRBV30 | . | TGTGCCTGGACCCCAATCGGGGGTGGTGATGAAAAACTGTTTTTT | CAWTPIGGGDEKLFF
TRBJ2-7 | . | TRBV5-5 | TRBD1 | TGTGCCAGCAGCGACCGGACAGGGAACTCCTACGAGCAGTACTTC | CASSDRTGNSYEQYF
TRBJ1-5 | . | TRBV6-5 | . | TGTGCCAGCAGTTACGGGACAAGCCAGCCCCAGCATTTT | CASSYGTSQPQHF
TRBJ2-1 | . | TRBV4-3 | TRBD1 | TGCGCCAGCAGCCAAGAGACAGGGGGTCAGCAGTTCTTC | CASSQETGGQQFF
TRBJ2-3 | . | TRBV18 | TRBD1 | TGTGCCAGCTCACCTGGGACAGGACAAGATACGCAGTATTTT | CASSPGTGQDTQYF
TRBJ1-2 | . | TRBV7-2 | TRBD1 | TGTGCCAGCAGCCTCCTTCGACAGGGGGGAAACTATGGCTACACCTTC | CASSLLRQGGNYGYTF
TRBJ2-7 | . | TRBV4-3 | . | TGCGCCAGCAGCCAAGAATTTGGCAACGAGCAGTACTTC | CASSQEFGNEQYF
TRBJ1-1 | . | TRBV5-1 | TRBD1 | TGCGCCAGCAGCTTGGGACAGGGTATGAACACTGAAGCTTTCTTT | CASSLGQGMNTEAFF